This is a list of T cell receptor beta chains from one sample in a study of identical twins. TCRdb re-called the 5' RACE reads through MiXCR, storing one row per CDR3 protein. The sample has roughly 540,000 distinct CDR3 sequences, 20% to 25% seen once. The same sample was also studied in work on T cells expressing NK-cell markers.

Sequenced material: CD4+ T cells sorted from blood. The origin of the receptors is a woman between 18 and 29 years old in good health. Each CDR3 is given with its conserved first and last residue. The D gene is left open where the match is weak. Not all rows give a size; the values are once, few, many and, for expanded clones, a class.

d_gene,len,v_gene,j_gene,abundance,CDR3aa,CDR3nt
NA,15,TRBV5-5,TRBJ2-5,NA,CASSLAPGGGETQYF,TGTGCCAGCAGCTTGGCCCCAGGGGGGGGAGAGACCCAGTACTTC
NA,12,TRBV15,TRBJ1-5,NA,CATSKGDKPQHF,TGTGCCACCAGCAAAGGCGATAAGCCCCAGCATTTT
TRBD1,15,TRBV6-1,TRBJ1-2,NA,CASRTPGQSNYGYTF,TGTGCCAGCAGAACCCCGGGACAGTCCAACTATGGCTACACCTTC
NA,16,TRBV4-1,TRBJ2-7,few,CASSQKQGRFLDEQYF,TGCGCCAGCAGCCAGAAACAGGGCCGTTTTCTCGACGAGCAGTACTTC
TRBD2,16,TRBV4-3,TRBJ2-2,few,CASSHRTSGSSGELFF,TGCGCCAGCAGCCATCGGACTAGCGGGAGCTCCGGGGAGCTGTTTTTT
NA,14,TRBV20-1,TRBJ2-6,few,CSASYGAGANVLTF,TGCAGTGCTAGTTATGGTGCTGGGGCCAACGTCCTGACTTTC
NA,13,TRBV12-3/TRBV12-4,TRBJ2-1,NA,CASSLLLQNEQFF,TGTGCCAGCAGTTTACTTTTGCAGAATGAGCAGTTCTTC
TRBD2,15,TRBV2,TRBJ2-3,medium-sized,CASSTPSGSTDTQYF,TGTGCCAGCAGCACGCCTAGCGGGAGCACAGATACGCAGTATTTT
TRBD2,16,TRBV6-1,TRBJ2-3,few,CASSDLAGGSTDTQYF,TGTGCCAGCAGCGACCTAGCGGGGGGGAGCACAGATACGCAGTATTTT
TRBD2,14,TRBV12-3/TRBV12-4,TRBJ2-1,few,CASTWTSANNEQFF,TGTGCCAGCACGTGGACTAGCGCAAACAATGAGCAGTTCTTC
NA,13,TRBV7-2,TRBJ2-7,NA,CASSLPQSYEQYF,TGTGCCAGCAGCTTACCACAATCCTACGAGCAGTACTTC
NA,13,TRBV14,TRBJ2-1,few,CASSQDNGDEQFF,TGTGCCAGCAGCCAAGATAATGGGGATGAGCAGTTCTTC
NA,16,TRBV5-5,TRBJ2-7,few,CASSLAAGSSSYEQYF,TGTGCCAGCAGCTTGGCCGCAGGTTCAAGCTCCTACGAGCAGTACTTC
NA,12,TRBV30,TRBJ2-2,few,CAWSQRTGELFF,TGTGCCTGGAGTCAGCGGACCGGGGAGCTGTTTTTT
NA,15,TRBV4-3,TRBJ2-2,few,CASSQERRGTGELFF,TGCGCCAGCAGCCAAGAACGGAGGGGGACCGGGGAGCTGTTTTTT
NA,13,TRBV7-2,TRBJ2-1,NA,CASSLVRHNEQFF,TGTGCCAGCAGCTTAGTACGCCACAATGAGCAGTTCTTC
NA,14,TRBV12-3/TRBV12-4,TRBJ1-1,many,CASTSVGMNTEAFF,TGTGCCAGCACCTCTGTGGGAATGAACACTGAAGCTTTCTTT
TRBD1,16,TRBV3-1,TRBJ2-7,few,CASSQTQGQTLGEQYF,TGTGCCAGCAGCCAAACCCAGGGACAGACCCTAGGGGAGCAGTACTTC
TRBD2,14,TRBV27,TRBJ2-1,NA,CASPTSGDYNEQFF,TGTGCCAGCCCGACTAGCGGGGACTACAATGAGCAGTTCTTC
NA,14,TRBV25-1,TRBJ2-5,few,CASKSDSTGWTQYF,TGTGCCAGCAAAAGCGACTCGACCGGGTGGACCCAGTACTTC
NA,14,TRBV20-1,TRBJ2-3,NA,CSARGDVGGNTQYF,TGCAGTGCTAGGGGTGACGTGGGGGGTAATACGCAGTATTTT
NA,18,TRBV2,TRBJ2-1,NA,CAFTFLPSVGYSYNEQFF,TGTGCCTTCACCTTCCTCCCCAGCGTGGGTTACTCCTACAATGAGCAGTTCTTC
NA,13,TRBV7-2,TRBJ2-7,NA,CASSLGGEREQYF,TGTGCCAGCAGCTTAGGTGGGGAGAGGGAGCAGTACTTC
TRBD2,17,TRBV15,TRBJ2-1,NA,CATSRDLGLAGALEQFF,TGTGCCACCAGCAGAGATTTAGGTCTAGCGGGAGCCCTTGAGCAGTTCTTC
NA,15,TRBV12-3/TRBV12-4,TRBJ2-2,few,CASSPGGWGTGELFF,TGTGCCAGCAGTCCCGGTGGATGGGGCACCGGGGAGCTGTTTTTT
NA,12,TRBV20-1,TRBJ2-5,NA,CSLEGGRETQYF,TGCAGTCTCGAGGGGGGTAGAGAGACCCAGTACTTC
NA,12,TRBV27,TRBJ2-7,NA,CASGLPPYEQYF,TGTGCCAGCGGTCTACCGCCCTACGAGCAGTACTTC
NA,10,TRBV29-1,TRBJ2-7,few,CSVGGGEQYF,TGCAGCGTTGGAGGAGGGGAGCAGTACTTC
TRBD2,16,TRBV9,TRBJ2-3,few,CASSILAGGTTDTQYF,TGTGCCAGCAGCATTCTAGCGGGGGGGACCACAGATACGCAGTATTTT
NA,13,TRBV12-3/TRBV12-4,TRBJ1-1,NA,CASSLAERDRAFF,TGTGCCAGCAGTTTAGCTGAGAGGGATCGAGCTTTCTTT
NA,12,TRBV20-1,TRBJ1-2,NA,CSARVQMTGYTF,TGCAGTGCTAGAGTACAGATGACTGGCTACACCTTC
NA,15,TRBV4-3,TRBJ2-1,few,CASSARRNLGNEQFF,TGCGCCAGCAGCGCGCGCCGGAACCTAGGGAATGAGCAGTTCTTC
NA,12,TRBV7-9,TRBJ2-3,NA,CASSLLEFRIYF,TGTGCCAGCAGCCTTCTAGAGTTCCGGATATATTTT
NA,15,TRBV5-1,TRBJ2-7,NA,CASNPRRQGPGEQYF,TGCGCCAGCAACCCCCGACGGCAGGGCCCTGGGGAGCAGTACTTC
NA,14,TRBV6-1,TRBJ2-7,NA,CASSVRDFTYEQYF,TGTGCCAGCAGCGTTCGGGATTTCACCTACGAGCAGTACTTC
NA,13,TRBV4-3,TRBJ1-1,NA,CASSQDRWSEAFF,TGCGCCAGCAGTCAAGATCGTTGGTCTGAAGCTTTCTTT
TRBD1,17,TRBV6-1,TRBJ2-2,few,CASSKQRRGRIAGELFF,TGTGCCAGCAGTAAACAACGCAGGGGGCGAATTGCCGGGGAGCTGTTTTTT
NA,15,TRBV20-1,TRBJ1-5,NA,CSARMGQHSNQPQHF,TGCAGTGCTAGAATGGGACAACATAGCAATCAGCCCCAGCATTTT
NA,16,TRBV4-3,TRBJ2-7,NA,CASSQGLTVSSYEQYF,TGCGCCAGCAGCCAAGGCTTGACAGTATCCTCCTACGAGCAGTACTTC
NA,13,TRBV6-6,TRBJ2-2,NA,CASKTGNTGELFF,TGTGCCAGCAAGACAGGGAACACCGGGGAGCTGTTTTTT
TRBD2,14,TRBV20-1,TRBJ2-2,few,CSASLAGLTGELFF,TGCAGTGCTAGCCTAGCGGGGTTGACCGGGGAGCTGTTTTTT
NA,15,TRBV12-3/TRBV12-4,TRBJ1-5,NA,CASSFGGSSNQPQHF,TGTGCCAGCAGTTTCGGGGGGAGTAGCAATCAGCCCCAGCATTTT
NA,16,TRBV5-1,TRBJ2-3,NA,CASSKRASEATDTQYF,TGCGCCAGCAGCAAGAGGGCTAGCGAAGCCACAGATACGCAGTATTTT
NA,15,TRBV5-1,TRBJ2-1,NA,CASSYGTSRFGEQFF,TGCGCCAGCAGCTACGGGACTTCCCGTTTCGGTGAGCAGTTCTTC
NA,15,TRBV4-1,TRBJ2-6,NA,CASRLGQSGAYVLTF,TGCGCCAGCAGACTAGGACAGTCTGGGGCCTACGTCCTGACTTTC
NA,15,TRBV20-1,TRBJ2-6,NA,CSASPGGTVANVLTF,TGCAGTGCTAGCCCGGGGGGCACTGTGGCCAACGTCCTGACTTTC
TRBD2,17,TRBV5-1,TRBJ2-5,NA,CASSLSSGVRRRETQYF,TGCGCCAGCAGCTTGAGCAGCGGGGTGAGACGGAGGGAGACCCAGTACTTC
NA,15,TRBV7-2,TRBJ2-2,NA,CASSLRSSNTGELFF,TGTGCCAGCAGCTTACGCAGCTCGAACACCGGGGAGCTGTTTTTT
NA,14,TRBV20-1,TRBJ1-1,NA,CSARSGGQGSEAFF,TGCAGTGCTAGATCGGGGGGGCAGGGGAGTGAAGCTTTCTTT
NA,16,TRBV6-1,TRBJ2-7,few,CASSAPVGRLRLKQYF,TGTGCCAGCAGTGCCCCGGTGGGGAGACTTAGACTCAAGCAGTACTTC
NA,13,TRBV12-3/TRBV12-4,TRBJ1-2,many,CASSLHGSYGYTF,TGTGCCAGCAGTTTACACGGCAGCTATGGCTACACCTTC
NA,13,TRBV15,TRBJ1-1,NA,CATSKGEGTEAFF,TGTGCCACCAGCAAGGGGGAAGGCACTGAAGCTTTCTTT
NA,12,TRBV20-1,TRBJ1-1,NA,CSARSTGIEAFF,TGCAGTGCTAGATCGACGGGCATTGAAGCTTTCTTT
TRBD2,17,TRBV7-2,TRBJ2-7,few,CASSRGGTSGSSYEQYF,TGTGCCAGCAGCCGAGGGGGGACTAGCGGGAGCTCCTACGAGCAGTACTTC
NA,13,TRBV7-9,TRBJ1-1,few,CASKKGVNTEAFF,TGTGCCAGCAAAAAAGGGGTGAACACTGAAGCTTTCTTT